A selection of T cell receptor beta chains follows, all from one sample in a study of cytomegalovirus exposure and HLA in healthy donors. TCRdb keeps only in-frame clones here, not all; method: immunoSEQ multiplex PCR. The sample has some 150,000 clones, approximately 79% seen once. What was sequenced was PBMCs. The receptors were gathered from a man aged 40-50 years in good health and CMV-seronegative. CDR3s include the opening cysteine and the closing phenylalanine or tryptophan. The D gene is left open where the match is weak. The size field is filled for only some rows; it gives once, few, many or a size class.

TRBV11-3	TRBJ2-2	-	-	TGTGCCAGCAGCCTGGGGCTTAGCACCGGGGAGCTGTTTTTT	CASSLGLSTGELFF
TRBV14	TRBJ2-5	-	-	TGTGCCAGCAGCCAATCCGGACAGTGGGGGGAGACCCAGTACTTC	CASSQSGQWGETQYF
TRBV2	TRBJ2-7	-	-	TGTGCCAGCAGTGACCGGAACGGGGGTATTGGGTACGAGCAGTACTTC	CASSDRNGGIGYEQYF
TRBV5-1	TRBJ2-3	-	-	TGCGCCAGCAGCTTGTCGATGAGCAACACAGATACGCAGTATTTT	CASSLSMSNTDTQYF
TRBV10-3	TRBJ2-6	-	TRBD1	TGTGCCACCTACAGGGGTATATCGTCTGGGGCCAACGTCCTGACTTTC	CATYRGISSGANVLTF
TRBV5-1	TRBJ2-7	few	-	TGCGCCAGCAGCTTGCGGGTCTCCTCAGGGGAGCAGTACTTC	CASSLRVSSGEQYF
TRBV4-2	TRBJ2-3	-	TRBD2	TGTGCCAGCACGCGGGAGGTGGGGCAGCACACAGATACGCAGTATTTT	CASTREVGQHTDTQYF
TRBV5-1	TRBJ2-7	few	-	TGCGCCAGCAGCTTGGCGGCGGGTAATTTGTACGAGCAGTACTTC	CASSLAAGNLYEQYF
TRBV29-1	TRBJ2-2	-	-	TGCAGCGCCGCTAAGTCCGGGGAGCTGTTTTTT	CSAAKSGELFF
TRBV27	TRBJ2-5	-	TRBD2	TGTGCCAGCAGGAGACTAGCGGGAGGGCCGGGGGAGACCCAGTACTTC	CASRRLAGGPGETQYF
TRBV11-2	TRBJ2-7	-	-	TGTGCCAGCAGCCAGGGGCCGCCTGATGAGCAGTACTTC	CASSQGPPDEQYF
TRBV4-3	TRBJ2-3	-	-	TGCGCCAGCAGCCGGGAGTACCAAAGCACAGATACGCAGTATTTT	CASSREYQSTDTQYF